This entry lists 17 T cell receptor beta chains sequenced from one sample in a study of Tregs in tolerant kidney transplant recipients. The repertoire was sequenced with immunoSEQ multiplex PCR; TCRdb's copy has only in-frame clones and lacks some. This table has 110,000 or so clones, roughly nine tenths appearing once. Sequencing was carried out using CD4+ T cells from blood. The receptor set was obtained from a human donor in good health.

The chain recombines TRBV5-1 with TRBJ1-1, with 9 bases lining up with TRBD1. With V trimmed by 5 bases and J by 4 bases, 6 bases remained unmatched. CDR1 and CDR2 from the germline V gene are SGHRS and YFSETQ. The CDR3 loop spans 14 amino acids. The DNA for the CDR3 is TGCGCCAGCAGTCGGGGACAGGGCGGCACTGAAGCTTTCTTT. Its protein is CASSRGQGGTEAFF.

The J gene is TRBJ1-2, the V gene TRBV25-1; D not resolved. The CDR3 length is 15 residues. The ends were cut back, 1 base at V and 5 bases at J, with 14 bases in the middle. Germline V CDR1 and CDR2: MGHDK, SYGVNS. The DNA of the CDR3 is TGTGCCAGCAGTGAATCTGGAGGAACGGGGTATGGCTACACCTTC. Protein sequence: CASSESGGTGYGYTF.

CDR3 coding DNA: TGCGCCAGCAAGGAGGGGTCGCCAGGAGAAAAACTGTTTTTT. The encoded protein is CASKEGSPGEKLFF. The chain carries TRBV5-1 and TRBJ1-4; a weak D match, TRBD1 (5 bases). V was pared by 6 bases and J by 8 bases, with 17 bases between. From germline, CDR1 is SGHRS and CDR2 YFSETQ. There are 14 residues in the CDR3.

V gene TRBV5-1 combines with J gene TRBJ1-4; the D gene is possibly TRBD1 (5 bases). Germline CDR1 is SGHRS and CDR2 is YFSETQ. V was pared by 0 bases and J by 4 bases, with 10 bases between. The CDR3 runs 15 residues. In nucleotides, the CDR3 is TGCGCCAGCAGCTTGGCGGGACCGTTTAATGAAAAACTGTTTTTT. Translating it yields CASSLAGPFNEKLFF.

This chain joins TRBV5-1 and TRBJ1-4; no firm D call. CDR1 SGHRS and CDR2 YFSETQ come from the germline V gene. V was pared by 2 bases and J by 10 bases, with 12 bases between. The CDR3 is 13 residues long. The chain's CDR3 is CASSFGPSGKLFF. The CDR3 region has the DNA TGCGCCAGCAGCTTTGGACCGAGTGGAAAACTGTTTTTT.

V is TRBV19 and J is TRBJ1-1, with unresolved D. V lost 3 bases and J lost 0, with 20 bases in between. The CDR3 has 18 residues. The germline gives CDR1 LNHDA, CDR2 SQIVND (reference sequence). For the CDR3, the DNA is TGTGCCAGTAGTATCTTCCCTACAGAGACAAGAATGAACACTGAAGCTTTCTTT. It codes for CASSIFPTETRMNTEAFF.

The chain joins TRBV11-3 to TRBJ2-1; 10 positions match TRBD2. V trimming: 5 bases; J trimming: 6 bases; junction bases outside the gene matches: 10. Germline values: CDR1 SGHNT, CDR2 YENEEA. The length of the CDR3 is 16 residues. As DNA, the CDR3 is TGTGCCAGCAGCAGGTGGGACCAGCGGGGGGGCAATGAGCAGTTCTTC. This codes for CASSRWDQRGGNEQFF. The complete variable domain, with remaining parts taken from reference TRBV11-3 and TRBJ2-1, reads EAGVVQSPRYKIIEKKQPVAFWCNPISGHNTLYWYLQNLGQGPELLIRYENEEAVDDSQLPKDRFSAERLKGVDSTLKIQPAELGDSAVYLCASSRWDQRGGNEQFFGPGTRLTVL.

This clone came up once. This chain connects TRBV7-8 to TRBJ1-2; tentatively, D is TRBD1 (5 bases). Germline loops: CDR1 SGHVS, CDR2 FQNEAQ. The CDR3 runs 13 residues. The V end lost 5 bases, the J end lost 4 bases, and 11 bases lay between the germline ends. The CDR3 DNA is TGTGCCAGCAGCCGTACAGGCCCCTATGGCTACACCTTC. This encodes CASSRTGPYGYTF.

The genes are TRBV2 and TRBJ2-7; TRBD2 is a possible D gene (6 bases). The CDR3 covers 14 residues. The V end was cut by 4 bases, the J end by 1 base, with 11 bases between. Germline V gene data show CDR1 as SNHLY and CDR2 as FYNNEI. This chain's CDR3 is CASSGAGWSYEQYF. CDR3 DNA: TGTGCCAGCAGTGGGGCGGGGTGGTCCTACGAGCAGTACTTC.

The J gene is TRBJ2-1, the V gene TRBV19, with 12 bases that match TRBD2. Germline V CDR1 and CDR2: LNHDA, SQIVND (reference sequence). The CDR3 length is 16 residues. Trimming took 0 bases from V and 8 from J; bases not matched to a gene: 5. The CDR3 region is CASSIDRLAGADEQFF. CDR3 in DNA: TGTGCCAGTAGTATAGATCGACTAGCGGGAGCAGATGAGCAGTTCTTC. Full variable domain (rest looked up from reference TRBV19 and TRBJ2-1): DGGITQSPKYLFRKEGQNVTLSCEQNLNHDAMYWYRQDPGQGLRLIYYSQIVNDFQKGDIAEGYSVSREKKESFPLTVTSAQKNPTAFYLCASSIDRLAGADEQFFGPGTRLTVL.

This chain joins TRBV2 and TRBJ1-1; weak D call: TRBD1 (5 bases). The CDR3 is made up of 15 amino acids. Trimming shortened V by 2 bases and J by 3 bases, and 13 bases separated the two germline ends. Germline CDR1 SNHLY, CDR2 FYNNEI. The CDR3 nucleotides are TGTGCCAGCAGTGAAATGGCGGGAGGGGACACTGAAGCTTTCTTT. Translating gives CASSEMAGGDTEAFF.

The CDR3 DNA reads TGTGCCAGCAGTTTACTGGGTTCAGGGGGCAATGAGCAGTTCTTC. Amino acid sequence: CASSLLGSGGNEQFF. The chain combines TRBV6-5 with TRBJ2-1; 7 bases line up with TRBD1. J gave up 6 bases and V 4 bases, and 9 bases lay outside the gene matches. Per the germline V gene, CDR1 is MNHEY and CDR2 is SVGAGI. This CDR3 is 15 amino acids long.

The chain links TRBV5-4 to TRBJ2-7; D is possibly TRBD2 (5 bases). Looked up from germline, CDR1 is SGHNT and CDR2 is YYREEE (reference sequence). The CDR3 is made up of 15 amino acids. The V end lost 0 bases, the J end lost 0 bases, and 10 bases lay between the germline ends. CDR3 in DNA: TGTGCCAGCAGCTTGGGGGGAGTCGTCTCCTACGAGCAGTACTTC. This sequence encodes CASSLGGVVSYEQYF.

The chain employs TRBV4-1 and TRBJ1-1; 8 nucleotides line up with TRBD1. Germline V lookup: CDR1 MGHRA, CDR2 YSYEKL. The CDR3 extends over 15 amino acids. Losses at the gene ends were 3 bases for V and 5 bases for J; bases not matched to a gene: 8. CDR3: CASSQLIQGGTEAFF. For the CDR3, the DNA is TGCGCCAGCAGCCAGTTAATACAGGGGGGGACTGAAGCTTTCTTT.

This chain joins TRBV20-1 and TRBJ2-3; maybe TRBD1 (5 bases). There are 11 residues in the CDR3. The germline CDR1 and CDR2 sequences are DFQATT and SNEGSKA (reference sequence). The V gene lost 7 bases and the J gene lost 3 bases, with 8 bases spanning the gap. The CDR3 nucleotides are TGCAGTGTCAGGGATACAGATACGCAGTATTTT. Amino acid sequence: CSVRDTDTQYF.

The table lists this clone with a count of one. The V call is TRBV2, the J call TRBJ1-1, with a weak D call TRBD1 (5 bases). CDR3 size: 13 residues. From germline, CDR1 is SNHLY and CDR2 FYNNEI. V dropped 4 bases and J dropped 6 bases, with 12 bases sitting between them. CDR3 coding DNA: TGTGCCAGCAGTGCCAGGGAAGTTGCTGAAGCTTTCTTT. This translates into CASSAREVAEAFF.

The rearrangement links TRBV5-6 to TRBJ1-2; D is perhaps TRBD1 (5 bases). V lost 1 base to trimming and J lost 6 bases, with 13 bases between them. The germline gives CDR1 SGHDT, CDR2 YYEEEE. The CDR3 sequence is 14 residues long. CDR3 residues: CASSLIQGTHGYTF. In nucleotides, the CDR3 is TGTGCCAGCAGCTTGATTCAGGGAACCCATGGCTACACCTTC.